This entry describes one T cell receptor beta chain. Its antigen is as yet unknown. One junction end does not reproduce the germline sequence, and a read error may be involved. No cell sorting was done before RNA was extracted from the tissue. More than 3 cm separated this lung sample from the edge of the tumor. TCRbeta libraries were built with three rounds of nested PCR, modified from ARM-PCR. TCRdb re-called the multiplex PCR reads through MiXCR, storing one row per CDR3 protein. The data show under 45,000 distinct CDR3 sequences, 60% seen once. These data belong to a study of tumor and adjacent non-tumor tissue in lung cancer. Points from the study as a whole: Tumor repertoires had a smaller top 100 clone share than normal lung.

The CDR3 runs to 15 residues. Germline CDR1 is SGHAT and CDR2 is FQDESV (reference sequence). This receptor was obtained from a man aged 50-60 years with non-small cell lung cancer. The gene calls are TRBV11-1 and TRBJ1-2; weak D call: TRBD1 (5 bases). Sequenced: distant non-tumor lung tissue. CDR3 amino acids: CAISAVATAREGYTF. The CDR3 region has the DNA TGTGCCATCAGCGCCGTTGCGACAGCCCGGGAAGGCTACACCTTC.